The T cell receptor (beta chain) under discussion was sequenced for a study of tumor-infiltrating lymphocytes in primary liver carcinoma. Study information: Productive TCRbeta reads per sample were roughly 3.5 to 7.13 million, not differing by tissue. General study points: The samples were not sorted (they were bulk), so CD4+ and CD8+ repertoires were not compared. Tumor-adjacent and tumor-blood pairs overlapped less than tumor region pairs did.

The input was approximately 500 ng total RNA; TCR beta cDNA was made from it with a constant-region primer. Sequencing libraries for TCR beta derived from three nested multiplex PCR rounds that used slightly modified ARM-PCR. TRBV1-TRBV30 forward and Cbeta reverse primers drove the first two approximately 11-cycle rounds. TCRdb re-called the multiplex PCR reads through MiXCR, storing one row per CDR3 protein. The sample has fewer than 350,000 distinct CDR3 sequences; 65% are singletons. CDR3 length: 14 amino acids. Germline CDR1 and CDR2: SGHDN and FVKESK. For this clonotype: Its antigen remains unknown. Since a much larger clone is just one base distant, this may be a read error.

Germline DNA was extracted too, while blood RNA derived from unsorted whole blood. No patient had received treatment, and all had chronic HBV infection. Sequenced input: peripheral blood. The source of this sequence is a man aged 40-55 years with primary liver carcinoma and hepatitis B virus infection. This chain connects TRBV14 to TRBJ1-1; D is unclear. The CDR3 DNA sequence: TGTACCAGCAGTCCTCGAGCGGCGAGCACTGAAGCTTTCTTT. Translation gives CTSSPRAASTEAFF.